This entry lists 18 T cell receptor beta chains sequenced from one sample in a study of shared clonotypes between healthy human individuals. Here immunoSEQ multiplex PCR was the method, and the copy in TCRdb shows in-frame clones only, minus some. This table holds some 2,500,000 clones, under 95% found once. The sequenced sample consisted of naive CD4+ T cells from PBMCs. Subset meaning: CD45RA+ positively selected. The source of these receptors is a young man in good health. Some clones in this sample may be carry-over from other donors' samples.

This rearrangement joins TRBV18 to TRBJ2-2; 7 positions agree with TRBD1. Germline CDR1 and CDR2: KGHSH and LQKENI. V was clipped by 1 base and J by 4 bases; unmatched bases: 6. The CDR3 totals 16 residues. CDR3 DNA: TGTGCCAGCTCACCACGACAGGGTTCGTCCACCGGGGAGCTGTTTTTT. It is translated as CASSPRQGSSTGELFF.

The rearrangement links TRBV5-1 to TRBJ2-5; TRBD2 agrees at 7 bases. Germline V CDR1 and CDR2: SGHRS, YFSETQ. V was clipped by 3 bases and J by 1 base; unmatched bases: 3. This CDR3 has 14 residues. The CDR3 sequence is CASSSGTIQETQYF. CDR3 nucleotide sequence: TGCGCCAGCAGCTCCGGGACTATCCAAGAGACCCAGTACTTC. Full variable domain (missing parts from reference TRBV5-1 and TRBJ2-5): KAGVTQTPRYLIKTRGQQVTLSCSPISGHRSVSWYQQTPGQGLQFLFEYFSETQRNKGNFPGRFSGRQFSNSRSEMNVSTLELGDSALYLCASSSGTIQETQYFGPGTRLLVL.

This clone was seen a single time. The genes are TRBV18 and TRBJ2-7, with 9 positions matching TRBD2. V shed 2 bases and J 4 bases; nucleotides not matched to a gene: 9. Germline V gives CDR1 KGHSH, CDR2 LQKENI. This CDR3 has 16 amino acids. CDR3 protein: CASSPEVGGRAYEQYF. The CDR3 nucleotides read TGTGCCAGCTCACCAGAGGTGGGCGGGAGGGCATACGAGCAGTACTTC.

This clone was seen just once. The chain joins TRBV19 to TRBJ1-4; D unclear. Trimming stripped 4 bases from V and 3 bases from J, with 12 bases between. Germline V gene sequence: CDR1 LNHDA, CDR2 SQIVND (reference sequence). This CDR3 region has 15 residues. In DNA, the CDR3 is TGTGCCAGTAGTACCCCCGGGTCCTCTAATGAAAAACTGTTTTTT. This encodes CASSTPGSSNEKLFF.

This chain links TRBV5-4 with TRBJ2-1; 12 bases map to TRBD1. V was clipped by 3 bases and J by 8 bases; unmatched bases: 6. The germline CDR1 and CDR2 sequences are SGHNT and YYREEE (reference sequence). The length of the CDR3 is 15 residues. The CDR3 nucleotides read TGTGCCAGCAGCTATACGGGACAGGGGGCCTATGAGCAGTTCTTC. Translating gives CASSYTGQGAYEQFF.

As to this clone: The same CDR3 is also encoded by other DNA sequences in this sample. The chain employs TRBV27 and TRBJ2-7; 9 bases map to TRBD1. Trimming at V came to 4 bases and at J to 1 base, leaving 5 bases not matched to a gene. The CDR3 runs to 15 residues. Germline V gene sequence: CDR1 MNHEY, CDR2 SMNVEV (reference sequence). The CDR3 spells CASSSLGTGSYEQYF. CDR3 sequence (DNA): TGTGCCAGCAGTTCCCTCGGGACAGGGTCCTACGAGCAGTACTTC.

The chain combines TRBV6-6 with TRBJ2-3, with D unresolved. V dropped 7 bases and J dropped 1 base, with 9 bases sitting between them. The germline CDR1 and CDR2 sequences are MNHNY and SVGAGI (reference sequence). CDR3 length: 13 amino acids. The CDR3 DNA is TGTGCCAGCACCAAACAAGGCACAGATACGCAGTATTTT. Protein sequence: CASTKQGTDTQYF.

The chain joins TRBV28 to TRBJ2-2; D remains unclear. CDR1 is MDHEN and CDR2 is SYDVKM in the germline V gene. The V end lost 9 bases, the J end lost 5 bases, and 7 bases lay between the germline ends. The CDR3 consists of 11 residues. DNA for the CDR3: TGTGCCAGTCTCTATACCGGGGAGCTGTTTTTT. Protein sequence: CASLYTGELFF.

The chain combines TRBV19 with TRBJ2-7; D is perhaps TRBD1 or TRBD2 (5 bases each). Looked up from germline, CDR1 is LNHDA and CDR2 is SQIVND (reference sequence). The CDR3 has 16 residues. The ends were cut back, 4 bases at V and 2 bases at J, with 18 bases in the middle. As DNA, the CDR3 is TGTGCCAGTAGTACTTATCCGGGACCCGCCCCCTACGAGCAGTACTTC. Translating it yields CASSTYPGPAPYEQYF.

The gene calls are TRBV6-5 and TRBJ1-1; TRBD1 is a possible D gene (5 bases). V was pared by 7 bases and J by 1 base, with 13 bases between. The CDR3 is made up of 14 amino acids. Germline loops: CDR1 MNHEY, CDR2 SVGAGI. CDR3 loop: CASIFTTGNTEAFF. The CDR3 region has the DNA TGTGCCAGCATCTTTACTACAGGGAACACTGAAGCTTTCTTT.

This chain uses TRBV2 with TRBJ1-5; no reliable D call. V shed 2 bases and J shed 8 bases, with 10 bases lying between them. The CDR3 is 13 amino acids. Germline CDR1 is SNHLY and CDR2 is FYNNEI. The CDR3 spells CASSERVEEPQHF. Written as DNA, the CDR3 is TGTGCCAGCAGTGAACGGGTGGAGGAGCCCCAGCATTTT.

This clone was seen more than once but under ten times. CDR3 residues: CASSPTRGVELFF. As DNA, the CDR3 is TGTGCCAGCTCACCAACCAGGGGAGTGGAGCTGTTTTTT. This chain links TRBV18 with TRBJ2-2, with D tentatively TRBD1 (6 bases). The CDR3 totals 13 residues. Trimming pared 2 bases from V and 10 bases from J, leaving 11 bases between. Per the germline V gene, CDR1 is KGHSH and CDR2 is LQKENI.

This clone has more than one count but fewer than ten. The identical CDR3 is also encoded by other nucleotide sequences in the sample. V is TRBV28 and J is TRBJ2-1; 8 bases are a match to TRBD2. J was trimmed by 0 bases and V by 4 bases; bases with no gene match: 5. The CDR3 sequence is 16 residues long. Germline CDR1 reads MDHEN; CDR2 reads SYDVKM. The CDR3 is CASSSLSGSSYNEQFF. The CDR3 DNA sequence: TGTGCCAGCAGTTCCCTGAGCGGGAGCTCCTACAATGAGCAGTTCTTC.

For the CDR3, the DNA is TGTGCCAGTAGTTTTGGTATGGGAATGGGGAACACTGAAGCTTTCTTT. This codes for CASSFGMGMGNTEAFF. The chain employs TRBV19 and TRBJ1-1; D is ambiguous. Per the germline V gene, CDR1 is LNHDA and CDR2 is SQIVND (reference sequence). CDR3 length equals 16 residues. Trimming removed 5 bases at V and 1 base at J, with 17 bases between.

The gene calls are TRBV6-5 and TRBJ2-7; perhaps TRBD1 as D (6 bases). The CDR3 is 14 amino acids. Trimming removed 2 bases at V and 3 bases at J, with 11 bases between. Germline values: CDR1 MNHEY, CDR2 SVGAGI. CDR3 DNA sequence: TGTGCCAGCAGTTACGGGGAACAGGGCTACGAGCAGTACTTC. Translated: CASSYGEQGYEQYF.

Details on this clone: Other DNA sequences in this sample translate to the same CDR3. This sequence joins TRBV7-2 and TRBJ2-1; 10 positions match TRBD2. CDR3 length: 15 residues. From germline, CDR1 is SGHTA and CDR2 FQGNSA. After removal of 5 bases from V and 2 bases from J, the junction contained 3 bases not matched to a gene. The CDR3 nucleotides are TGTGCCAGCAGCCCTGGACTAGCGGCCTACAATGAGCAGTTCTTC. The encoded protein is CASSPGLAAYNEQFF.

The chain has TRBV7-9 and TRBJ2-5; 8 bases are a match to TRBD2. The CDR3 is 15 residues long. J was trimmed by 5 bases and V by 5 bases; bases with no gene match: 10. CDR1 SEHNR and CDR2 FQNEAQ come from the germline V gene (reference sequence). This CDR3 reads CASSPGGHKGETQYF. The CDR3 DNA is TGTGCCAGCAGCCCGGGAGGGCACAAAGGGGAGACCCAGTACTTC.

V and J are TRBV4-2 and TRBJ2-2; D call uncertain. Germline lookup yields CDR1 LGHNA and CDR2 YNFKEQ. The V end was cut by 4 bases, the J end by 6 bases, with 9 bases between. CDR3 length equals 13 residues. The DNA of the CDR3 is TGTGCCAGCAGCCGTACATCCCCCGGGGAGCTGTTTTTT. Translated, it gives CASSRTSPGELFF.